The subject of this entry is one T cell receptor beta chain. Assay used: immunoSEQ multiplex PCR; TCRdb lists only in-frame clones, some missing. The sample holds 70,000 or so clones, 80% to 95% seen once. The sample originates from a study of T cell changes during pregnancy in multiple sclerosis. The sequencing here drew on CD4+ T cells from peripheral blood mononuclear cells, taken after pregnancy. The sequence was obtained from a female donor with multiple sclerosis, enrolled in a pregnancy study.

The CDR3 spells CASSEYQPTSGKYEQYF. The CDR3 DNA is TGTGCCAGCAGTGAATATCAGCCGACTAGCGGGAAATACGAGCAGTACTTC. The chain has TRBV25-1 and TRBJ2-7; 11 positions agree with TRBD2. Germline V lookup: CDR1 MGHDK, CDR2 SYGVNS. The length of the CDR3 is 17 residues. Trimming at V came to 0 bases and at J to 4 bases, leaving 8 bases not matched to a gene.